This T cell receptor beta chain is drawn from a study of preoperative IRX-2 immunotherapy in early breast cancer (dated by TCRdb to between 2017 and 2020). This specimen's treatment or condition label, per the study, means: preoperative locoregional IRX-2 cytokine immunotherapy. The samples were obtained from a phase Ib study that tested preoperative, locoregional IRX-2 cytokine immunotherapy designed to prime immune responses. Donors were patients with early-stage breast cancer who received IRX-2 before surgery. There are 15 amino acids in the CDR3, from cysteine to phenylalanine inclusive. The DNA shown is the 45-base CDR3, in frame from base 1. From the germline V gene (reference sequence), CDR1 is LNHDA and CDR2 is SQIVND. A distance of 10 bases separates the germline ends of V and J, which lose 3 bases and 0 bases respectively. The protocol used for the library was the immunoSEQ multiplex PCR assay. Imported from immuneACCESS, the table was reduced by TCRdb to in-frame sequences with V and J called. These copies leave out some clones; in studies compared against another copy, an unresolved V gene accounts for under half, and the cause of the remainder is not known. The sample records approximately 15,000 clones, about nine tenths of which are singletons. The top ten clones comprise around 30% of the sample.

Points on this clone: There is no known antigen for this receptor. Base qualities are not recorded, but no much larger clone differs from it by a single base.

The chain uses TRBV19 and TRBJ2-3; the D gene lacks a confident call. This material was acquired from a patient treated with IRX-2 immunotherapy. The sequence derives from a human donor with breast cancer. The CDR3 region reads CASSMLDASTDTQYF. The DNA is as follows: TGTGCCAGTAGTATGTTGGACGCTAGCACAGATACGCAGTATTTT.